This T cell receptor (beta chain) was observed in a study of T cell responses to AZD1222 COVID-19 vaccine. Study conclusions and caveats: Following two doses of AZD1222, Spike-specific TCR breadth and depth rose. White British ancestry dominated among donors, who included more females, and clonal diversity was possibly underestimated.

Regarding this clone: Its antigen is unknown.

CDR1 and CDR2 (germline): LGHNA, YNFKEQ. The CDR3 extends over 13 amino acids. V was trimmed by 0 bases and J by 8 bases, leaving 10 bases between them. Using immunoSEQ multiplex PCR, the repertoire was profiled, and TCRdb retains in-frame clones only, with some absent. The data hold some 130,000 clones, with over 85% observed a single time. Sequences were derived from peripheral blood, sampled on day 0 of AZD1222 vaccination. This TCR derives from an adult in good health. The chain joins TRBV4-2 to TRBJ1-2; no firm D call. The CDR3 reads CASSQEIRLGYTF. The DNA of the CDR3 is TGTGCCAGCAGCCAAGAGATCCGTTTGGGCTACACCTTC.